The entry below describes one T cell receptor (beta chain). Using immunoSEQ multiplex PCR, the repertoire was profiled, and TCRdb retains in-frame clones only, with some absent. The data contain 210,000 or so clones, approximately 89% of them singletons. The entry originates in a study of blood T cell repertoires in COVID-19. As for the study in general: Samples representing acute and convalescent COVID-19 were sourced from the United States, Italy and Spain. T cells, B-cell-depleted T cells, or PBMCs provided the cDNA or gDNA that served as material.

The TCR sequence derives from a woman aged 40 to 49 with acute or convalescent COVID-19. Sequencing was carried out using peripheral blood.

CDR3: CASIRGSDTEAFF. The CDR3 DNA sequence: TGTGCCAGCATCAGGGGTTCCGACACTGAAGCTTTCTTT. J is TRBJ1-1 and V is TRBV28; maybe TRBD1 (6 bases). Germline CDR1 MDHEN, CDR2 SYDVKM. Trimming took off 7 bases at V and 3 bases at J, with 12 bases between the two ends. This CDR3 contains 13 residues.